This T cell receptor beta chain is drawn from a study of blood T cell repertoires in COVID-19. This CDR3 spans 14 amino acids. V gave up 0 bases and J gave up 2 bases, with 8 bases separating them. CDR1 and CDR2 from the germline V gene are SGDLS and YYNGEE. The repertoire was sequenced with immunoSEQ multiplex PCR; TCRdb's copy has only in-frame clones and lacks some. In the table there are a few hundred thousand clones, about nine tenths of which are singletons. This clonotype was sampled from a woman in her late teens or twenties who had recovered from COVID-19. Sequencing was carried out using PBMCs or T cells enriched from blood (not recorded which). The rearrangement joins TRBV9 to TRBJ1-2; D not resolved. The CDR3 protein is CASSVADMNYGYTF. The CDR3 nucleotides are TGTGCCAGCAGCGTAGCTGACATGAACTATGGCTACACCTTC.